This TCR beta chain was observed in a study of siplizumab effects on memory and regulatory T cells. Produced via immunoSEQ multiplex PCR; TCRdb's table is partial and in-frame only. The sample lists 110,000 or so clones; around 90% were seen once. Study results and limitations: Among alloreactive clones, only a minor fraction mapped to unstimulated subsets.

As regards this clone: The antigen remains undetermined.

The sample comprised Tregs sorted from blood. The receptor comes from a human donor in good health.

The CDR3 nucleotides read TGTGCCAGCAGTCCGCACAGGGGCCGATTCTACAATGAGCAGTTCTTC. Its protein is CASSPHRGRFYNEQFF. J is TRBJ2-1 and V is TRBV7-9, with 7 bases that match TRBD1. V gave up 6 bases and J gave up 3 bases; unmatched junction bases: 11. CDR3 length: 16 amino acids. The germline V gene encodes CDR1 SEHNR and CDR2 FQNEAQ (reference sequence).